This TCR beta chain is drawn from a study of blood T cell repertoires in COVID-19. Study context: Material from acute and convalescent COVID-19 was sourced from the United States, Italy and Spain. T cells, B-cell-depleted T cells, or PBMCs provided the cDNA or gDNA that served as material.

Unmatched junction bases numbered 7, after V lost 4 bases and J lost 7 bases. The CDR3 contains 15 residues. CDR1 is SEHNR, CDR2 FQNEAQ, per germline (reference sequence). Authors' methods: Estimated nucleated cell counts came from reference gene primer amplification. Produced via immunoSEQ multiplex PCR; TCRdb's table is partial and in-frame only. D and trimming were read from the DNA, whereas the V and J calls and clone size are those reported in that table. The data show around 250,000 clones, 85% seen once. Recruitment covered 20 to 25 US areas and drew participants whose ages spanned about 18 to 100 years.

The source of this sequence is a woman in her forties or fifties with acute COVID-19. The rearrangement uses TRBV7-9 and TRBJ1-5; 10 bases are a match to TRBD1. Sequencing input: PBMCs or T cells enriched from blood (not recorded which). The CDR3 bases are TGTGCCAGCAGCTCTGACAGGGGGCGAGAACAGCCCCAGCATTTT. Its translation: CASSSDRGREQPQHF.